This record looks at one T cell receptor beta chain sequence and its context. Germline V gene data show CDR1 as LGHDT and CDR2 as YNNKEL (reference sequence). The V and J ends lost 2 bases and 3 bases, in that order; junction bases with no gene match: 4. The CDR3 sequence is 17 residues long. Original handling: Amplification from reference gene primers served as the basis for estimated nucleated cell counts. Clones were sequenced by immunoSEQ multiplex PCR, and TCRdb holds only the in-frame ones, with some missing. Clone size and V and J calls were adopted from that table, with D and trimming inferred from the DNA. The sample comprises about 58,000 clones, about 88% of which are singletons, and 8% to 9% rests with the top ten. The source of the sample is a study of blood T cell repertoires in COVID-19. Looking at the study overall: COVID-19 samples from acute and convalescent phases originated in the United States, Italy and Spain. T cells, B-cell-depleted T cells, or PBMCs supplied cDNA or gDNA.

The sequencing input was peripheral blood. The chain joins TRBV3-1 (or the pseudogene TRBV3-2) to TRBJ2-5, with 15 nucleotides matching TRBD2. The clonotype originates from a woman aged 70-85 years with active COVID-19. The CDR3 loop is CASSQLGLAGGEETQYF. The CDR3 coding sequence is TGTGCCAGCAGCCAATTAGGACTAGCGGGAGGGGAAGAGACCCAGTACTTC.